The entry that follows covers one T cell receptor (beta chain) sequence. The antigen remains undetermined. This sample was taken from a study of T-cell memory formation after mild COVID-19. A single record per CDR3 protein comes from TCRdb applying MiXCR to the 5' RACE reads. The table records 300,000 to 350,000 distinct CDR3 sequences, about 13% of them present only once. General study findings and limits: Some clones that responded were present in memory (sampled pre-infection), which suggests cross-reactive memory joined. A second wave of clones peaked on day 37, and their SARS-CoV-2 specificity went unconfirmed.

Per germline, CDR1 MNHNY and CDR2 SVGAGI (reference sequence). This CDR3 spans 16 amino acids. Trimming stripped 2 bases from V and 4 bases from J, with 14 bases between. The clonotype comes from a man between 18 and 29 years old who had mild COVID-19 (a few samples of this study predate the infection). Cell type and time point are not known. This sequence joins TRBV6-6 and TRBJ1-4; D not resolved. Sequencing was performed on PBMCs or a T cell subset sorted from them (not recorded which). The DNA for the CDR3 is TGTGCCAGCAGTTACGATCTTCCGGGGTATAATGAAAAACTGTTTTTT. Translation gives CASSYDLPGYNEKLFF.